Listed here are 18 T cell receptor beta chains from one sample, sequenced in a study of shared clonotypes between healthy human individuals. Clones were read by immunoSEQ multiplex PCR, and TCRdb kept only the in-frame ones, dropping some. The sample consists of around 620,000 clones, 85% to 95% of them appearing once. Naive CD8 cells lacked CD45RO, underwent positive selection for CCR7 and left out terminally differentiated effector memory CD45RA+ cells. The source material was naive CD8+ T cells sorted from blood. The receptors were sampled from a young woman in good health.

Regarding this clone: This sample also contains other DNA sequences that code for the same CDR3. This chain links TRBV9 with TRBJ2-3; D remains ambiguous. The V and J ends lost 0 bases and 0 bases respectively, with 5 bases between them. From germline, CDR1 is SGDLS and CDR2 YYNGEE. The CDR3 is made up of 14 amino acids. The CDR3 nucleotides read TGTGCCAGCAGCGTAGACGGTAGCACAGATACGCAGTATTTT. Translated: CASSVDGSTDTQYF.

The chain recombines TRBV5-5 with TRBJ1-1, with 9 bases identical to TRBD1. The germline gives CDR1 SGHKS, CDR2 YYEKEE (reference sequence). Germline trimming cut 2 bases from V and 5 bases from J; bases unmatched to any gene: 4. The CDR3 contains 14 residues. This CDR3 reads CASSFYRGRTEAFF. DNA of the CDR3: TGTGCCAGCAGCTTTTACAGGGGGCGGACTGAAGCTTTCTTT.

The CDR3 loop is CASSQLAGYYNEQFF. CDR3 nucleotides: TGCGCCAGCAGCCAACTAGCGGGGTACTACAATGAGCAGTTCTTC. The gene calls are TRBV5-1 and TRBJ2-1; 10 bases are shared with TRBD2. The CDR3 consists of 15 residues. CDR1 SGHRS and CDR2 YFSETQ come from the germline V gene. The J segment lost 3 bases and the V segment lost 4 bases, leaving 4 bases of the junction unmatched.

The chain recombines TRBV10-3 with TRBJ2-5; 9 bases align to TRBD2. Per germline, CDR1 ENHRY and CDR2 SYGVKD. V lost 3 bases and J lost 3; bases outside the gene matches: 5. The CDR3 has 15 residues. The CDR3 spells CAISDPLAGEETQYF. The CDR3 DNA reads as TGTGCCATCAGTGACCCATTAGCGGGAGAAGAGACCCAGTACTTC.

V and J are TRBV7-9 and TRBJ2-4; 9 positions agree with TRBD2. The J segment lost 8 bases and the V segment lost 1 base, leaving 3 bases of the junction unmatched. Germline V gives CDR1 SEHNR, CDR2 FQNEAQ (reference sequence). The CDR3 consists of 14 residues. The CDR3 protein is CASSLVAGGDIQYF. CDR3 coding DNA: TGTGCCAGCAGCTTAGTGGCGGGAGGGGACATTCAGTACTTC.

This chain joins TRBV4-1 and TRBJ2-5, with D perhaps TRBD1 or TRBD2 (5 bases each). Looked up from germline, CDR1 is MGHRA and CDR2 is YSYEKL. Between the trimmed V and J ends, which lost 4 bases and 2 bases, there was a span of 8 bases. CDR3 length: 13 amino acids. Here the CDR3 DNA reads TGCGCCAGCAGCCGGGGGTCACAAGAGACCCAGTACTTC. It translates to CASSRGSQETQYF.

CDR3 DNA sequence: TGTGCCAGCAGTTTATCTGCGGACAGCTCCTACGAGCAGTACTTC. Its protein product is CASSLSADSSYEQYF. The V gene is TRBV27, the J gene TRBJ2-7; tentatively, D is TRBD1 (6 bases). Trimming removed 0 bases at V and 0 bases at J, with 9 bases between. The germline V gene has CDR1 MNHEY and CDR2 SMNVEV (reference sequence). The CDR3 runs 15 residues.

The chain links TRBV5-6 to TRBJ2-1, with 9 bases identical to TRBD2. With V trimmed by 0 bases and J by 10 bases, 11 bases remained unmatched. CDR1 is SGHDT and CDR2 is YYEEEE in the germline V gene. The CDR3 runs 16 residues. For the CDR3, the DNA is TGTGCCAGCAGCTTGGAGATACAGCGGGGGGTGATGGAGCAGTTCTTC. Amino acid sequence: CASSLEIQRGVMEQFF.

This clone was picked up one time. The gene calls are TRBV11-2 and TRBJ2-7; D may be TRBD1 (6 bases). The CDR3 has 15 amino acids. Between the trimmed V and J ends, which lost 1 base and 5 bases, there was a span of 15 bases. Per the germline V gene, CDR1 is SGHAT and CDR2 is FQNNGV. The CDR3 reads CASSLVSRGSNEQYF. CDR3 sequence (DNA): TGTGCCAGCAGCTTAGTTTCCAGGGGATCCAACGAGCAGTACTTC.

The CDR3 sequence: CASTTGAINEQFF. The CDR3 DNA sequence: TGTGCCAGTACCACTGGAGCGATCAATGAGCAGTTCTTC. This chain connects TRBV13 to TRBJ2-1; D remains ambiguous. This CDR3 is 13 amino acids long. Trimming left V 9 bases short and J 6 bases short, with 15 bases between. Germline CDR1 reads PRHDT; CDR2 reads FYEKMQ (reference sequence).

This clone was seen just once. The chain uses TRBV19 and TRBJ2-7, with no clear D. Trimming pared 3 bases from V and 0 bases from J, leaving 6 bases between. CDR1 and CDR2 from the germline V gene are LNHDA and SQIVND (reference sequence). This CDR3 is 13 amino acids long. In nucleotides, the CDR3 is TGTGCCAGTAGTATTATGCACTCCTACGAGCAGTACTTC. Translation gives CASSIMHSYEQYF.

The gene calls are TRBV19 and TRBJ2-7, with D uncertain. V was cut by 6 bases and J by 5 bases, with 8 bases left in between. CDR3 length: 11 amino acids. Germline V CDR1 and CDR2: LNHDA, SQIVND (reference sequence). In DNA, the CDR3 is TGTGCCAGTAGCGGACCAAACGAGCAGTACTTC. This codes for CASSGPNEQYF.

The chain employs TRBV25-1 and TRBJ2-7; 8 nucleotides agree with TRBD1. There are 15 residues in the CDR3. Germline-derived CDR1 and CDR2 are MGHDK and SYGVNS. After removal of 3 bases from V and 5 bases from J, the junction contained 9 bases not matched to a gene. CDR3 in amino acids: CASSDPGTGRDEQYF. The CDR3 region has the DNA TGTGCCAGCAGTGACCCTGGGACAGGTCGAGACGAGCAGTACTTC.

V gene TRBV29-1 combines with J gene TRBJ2-7; maybe TRBD1 (5 bases). The CDR3 contains 14 residues. Germline CDR1 SQVTM, CDR2 ANQGSEA. Written as DNA, the CDR3 is TGCAGTGCTCTAGGGGCGCTGGGCTCCTACGAGCAGTACTTC. This sequence encodes CSALGALGSYEQYF.

This sequence joins TRBV28 and TRBJ2-2; 8 nucleotides agree with TRBD1. The CDR3 has 16 residues. Germline CDR1 is MDHEN and CDR2 is SYDVKM. With V trimmed by 4 bases and J by 4 bases, 8 bases remained unmatched. CDR3 protein: CASSSETGAVTGELFF. In DNA form, the CDR3 reads TGTGCCAGCAGTTCAGAGACAGGGGCGGTCACCGGGGAGCTGTTTTTT.

Here the CDR3 reads CASSVTSGSSTDTQYF. CDR3 coding DNA: TGTGCCAGCAGTGTGACTAGCGGGAGTAGCACAGATACGCAGTATTTT. The rearrangement links TRBV2 to TRBJ2-3, with 12 bases that match TRBD2. CDR1 is SNHLY and CDR2 is FYNNEI in the germline V gene. The CDR3 runs 16 residues. J lost 0 bases, V lost 4 bases, and 2 bases had no gene match. Full variable domain (remainder filled in from reference TRBV2 and TRBJ2-3): EPEVTQTPSHQVTQMGQEVILRCVPISNHLYFYWYRQILGQKVEFLVSFYNNEISEKSEIFDDQFSVERPDGSNFTLKIRSTKLEDSAMYFCASSVTSGSSTDTQYFGPGTRLTVL.

This chain links TRBV7-9 with TRBJ2-7; 7 bases fit TRBD2. CDR1 and CDR2 from the germline V gene are SEHNR and FQNEAQ (reference sequence). The CDR3 contains 14 residues. V was pared by 2 bases and J by 3 bases, with 4 bases of the junction left unmatched. CDR3 bases: TGTGCCAGCAGCTTACCCGGGAGGATCTACGAGCAGTACTTC. This translates into CASSLPGRIYEQYF.

The genes are TRBV5-4 and TRBJ2-3; D is ambiguous. Trimming removed 7 bases at V and 3 bases at J, with 18 bases between. The CDR3 contains 15 residues. Germline lookup yields CDR1 SGHNT and CDR2 YYREEE (reference sequence). The CDR3 spells CASRVGGIGTDTQYF. DNA for the CDR3: TGTGCCAGCCGCGTAGGTGGGATAGGAACAGATACGCAGTATTTT.